The clone carrying this T cell receptor (beta chain) has more than one count but fewer than ten. Its antigen is as yet unknown. Alongside a J-beta primer mix, a sample-barcoded 5' primer served in a second PCR lasting about 7 to 12 cycles. TCRdb processed the 5' RACE reads anew with MiXCR; each CDR3 protein has one entry. The top ten clones hold 10% to 15% of a sample with roughly 800,000 distinct CDR3 sequences, around 36% of them seen once. This sample stems from a study of blood T cells in healthy people across ages. The CDR3 covers 15 residues. Germline loops: CDR1 LGHNT, CDR2 FRNRAP. V shed 4 bases and J shed 2 bases, with 14 bases lying between them. Study findings and constraints: Percentage of naive T cells showed a strong correlation with TCR beta diversity. Leaving the PBMCs unsorted stopped any conclusive comparison of naive versus antigen-experienced cells. There were more naive CD4+ cells and higher diversity in long-lived donors than in aged donors.

The TCR sequence derives from a man aged 18 to 30 in good health. The V gene is TRBV12-5, the J gene TRBJ2-5, with no clear D. What was sequenced was blood. CDR3: CASGSKLNVQETQYF. The CDR3 region has the DNA TGTGCTAGTGGTTCCAAACTGAACGTGCAAGAGACCCAGTACTTC. The full variable domain, in which reference TRBV12-5 and TRBJ2-5 provide the parts outside the CDR3, is DARVTQTPRHKVTEMGQEVTMRCQPILGHNTVFWYRQTMMQGLELLAYFRNRAPLDDSGMPKDRFSAEMPDATLATLKIQPSEPRDSAVYFCASGSKLNVQETQYFGPGTRLLVL.